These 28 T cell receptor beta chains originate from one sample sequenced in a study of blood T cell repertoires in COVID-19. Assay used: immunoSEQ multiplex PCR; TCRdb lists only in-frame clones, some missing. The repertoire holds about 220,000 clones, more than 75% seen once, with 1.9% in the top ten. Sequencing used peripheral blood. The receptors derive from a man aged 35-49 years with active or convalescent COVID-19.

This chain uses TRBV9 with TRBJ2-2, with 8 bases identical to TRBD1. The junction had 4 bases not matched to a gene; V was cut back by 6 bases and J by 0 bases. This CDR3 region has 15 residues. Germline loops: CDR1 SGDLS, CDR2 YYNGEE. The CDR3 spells CASTSGGPNTGELFF. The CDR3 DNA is TGTGCCAGCACCTCAGGGGGCCCGAACACCGGGGAGCTGTTTTTT. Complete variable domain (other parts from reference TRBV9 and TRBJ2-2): DSGVTQTPKHLITATGQRVTLRCSPRSGDLSVYWYQQSLDQGLQFLIQYYNGEERAKGNILERFSAQQFPDLHSELNLSSLELGDSALYFCASTSGGPNTGELFFGEGSRLTVL.

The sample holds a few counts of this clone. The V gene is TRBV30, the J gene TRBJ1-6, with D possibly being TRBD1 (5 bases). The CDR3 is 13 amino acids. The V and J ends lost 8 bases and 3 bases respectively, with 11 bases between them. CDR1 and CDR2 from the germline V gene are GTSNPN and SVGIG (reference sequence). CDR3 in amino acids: CAVTGDYNSPLHF. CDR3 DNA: TGTGCCGTTACAGGAGACTATAATTCACCCCTCCACTTT. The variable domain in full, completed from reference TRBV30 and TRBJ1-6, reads SQTIHQWPATLVQPVGSPLSLECTVEGTSNPNLYWYRQAAGRGLQLLFYSVGIGQISSEVPQNLSASRPQDRQFILSSKKLLLSDSGFYLCAVTGDYNSPLHFGNGTRLTVT.

The CDR3 DNA reads as TGTGCCTGGTCCAGGCACGCTAACTATGGCTACACCTTC. Translating gives CAWSRHANYGYTF. The rearrangement joins TRBV30 to TRBJ1-2; D remains unclear. In germline, CDR1 is GTSNPN, CDR2 SVGIG (reference sequence). The CDR3 contains 13 residues. V lost 5 bases and J lost 0, with 10 bases in between.

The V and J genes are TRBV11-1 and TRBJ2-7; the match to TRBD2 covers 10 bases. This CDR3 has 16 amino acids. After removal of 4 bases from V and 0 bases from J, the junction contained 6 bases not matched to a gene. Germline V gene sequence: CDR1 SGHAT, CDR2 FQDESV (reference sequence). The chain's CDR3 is CASSSPGLANSYEQYF. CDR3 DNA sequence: TGTGCCAGCAGCTCACCGGGACTAGCGAACTCCTACGAGCAGTACTTC.

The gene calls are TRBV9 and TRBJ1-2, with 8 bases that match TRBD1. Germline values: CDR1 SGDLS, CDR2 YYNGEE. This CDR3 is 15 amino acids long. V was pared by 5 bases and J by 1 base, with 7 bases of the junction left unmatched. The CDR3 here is CASSSTGASNYGYTF. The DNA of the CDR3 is TGTGCCAGCAGTTCGACAGGGGCCAGTAACTATGGCTACACCTTC.

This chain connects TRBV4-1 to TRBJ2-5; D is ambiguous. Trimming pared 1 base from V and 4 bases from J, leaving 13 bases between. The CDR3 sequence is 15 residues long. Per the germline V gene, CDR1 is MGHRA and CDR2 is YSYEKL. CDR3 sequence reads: CASSQVGAPSETQYF. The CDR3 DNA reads TGCGCCAGCAGCCAAGTAGGAGCGCCATCAGAGACCCAGTACTTC.

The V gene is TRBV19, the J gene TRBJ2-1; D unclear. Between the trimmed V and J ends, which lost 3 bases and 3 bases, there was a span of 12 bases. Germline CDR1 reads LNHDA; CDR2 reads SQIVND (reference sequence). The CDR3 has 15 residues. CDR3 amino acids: CASSMWAAIYNEQFF. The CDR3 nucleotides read TGTGCCAGTAGTATGTGGGCAGCCATCTACAATGAGCAGTTCTTC.

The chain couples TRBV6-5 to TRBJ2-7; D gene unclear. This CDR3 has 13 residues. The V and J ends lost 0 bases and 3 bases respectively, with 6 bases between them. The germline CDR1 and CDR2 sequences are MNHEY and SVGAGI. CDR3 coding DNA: TGTGCCAGCAGTTACTCGGGCAACTACGAGCAGTACTTC. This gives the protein CASSYSGNYEQYF.

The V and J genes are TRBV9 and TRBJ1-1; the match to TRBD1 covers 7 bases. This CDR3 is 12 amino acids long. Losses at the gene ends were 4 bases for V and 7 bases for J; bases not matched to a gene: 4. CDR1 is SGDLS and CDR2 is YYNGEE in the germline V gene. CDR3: CASSSTGIEAFF. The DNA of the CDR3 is TGTGCCAGCAGCTCGACAGGGATTGAAGCTTTCTTT. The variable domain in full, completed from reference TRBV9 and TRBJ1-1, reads DSGVTQTPKHLITATGQRVTLRCSPRSGDLSVYWYQQSLDQGLQFLIQYYNGEERAKGNILERFSAQQFPDLHSELNLSSLELGDSALYFCASSSTGIEAFFGQGTRLTVV.

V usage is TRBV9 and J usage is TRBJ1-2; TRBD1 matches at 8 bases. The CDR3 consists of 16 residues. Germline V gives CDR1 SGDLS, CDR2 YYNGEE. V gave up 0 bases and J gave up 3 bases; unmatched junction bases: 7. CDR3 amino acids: CASSVATAGGYYGYTF. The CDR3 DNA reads TGTGCCAGCAGCGTAGCTACGGCAGGGGGCTACTATGGCTACACCTTC.

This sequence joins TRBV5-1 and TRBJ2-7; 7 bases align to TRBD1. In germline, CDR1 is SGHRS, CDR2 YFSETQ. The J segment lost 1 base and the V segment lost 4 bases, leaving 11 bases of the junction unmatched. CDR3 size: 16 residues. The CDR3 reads CASSPPGDRASYEQYF. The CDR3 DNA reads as TGCGCCAGCAGCCCGCCCGGAGACAGGGCGTCCTACGAGCAGTACTTC.

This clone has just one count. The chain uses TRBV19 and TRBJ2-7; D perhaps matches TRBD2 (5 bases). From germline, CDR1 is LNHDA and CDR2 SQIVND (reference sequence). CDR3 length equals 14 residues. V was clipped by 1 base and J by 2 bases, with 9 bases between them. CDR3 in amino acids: CASSIAGSTYEQYF. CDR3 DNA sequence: TGTGCCAGTAGTATAGCGGGATCAACCTACGAGCAGTACTTC.

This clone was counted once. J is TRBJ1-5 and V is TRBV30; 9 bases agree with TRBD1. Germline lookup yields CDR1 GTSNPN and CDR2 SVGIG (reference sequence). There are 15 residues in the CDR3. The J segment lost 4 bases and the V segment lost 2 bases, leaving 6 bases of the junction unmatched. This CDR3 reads CAWSLRTGVNQPQHF. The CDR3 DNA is TGTGCCTGGAGTCTTCGGACAGGGGTGAATCAGCCCCAGCATTTT.

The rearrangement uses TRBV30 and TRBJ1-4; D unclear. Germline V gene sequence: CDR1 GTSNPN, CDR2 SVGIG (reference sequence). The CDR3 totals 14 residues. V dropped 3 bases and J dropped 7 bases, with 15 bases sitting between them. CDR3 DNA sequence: TGTGCCTGGAGGAGGCATTCTTTGAGTGAAAAACTGTTTTTT. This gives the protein CAWRRHSLSEKLFF.

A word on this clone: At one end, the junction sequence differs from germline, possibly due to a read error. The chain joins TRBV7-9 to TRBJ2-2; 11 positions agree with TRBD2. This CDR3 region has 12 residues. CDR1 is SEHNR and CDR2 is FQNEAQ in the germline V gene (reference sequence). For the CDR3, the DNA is TGTGCCAGCAGCAGGACTAGCGGGCAGCTGTTTTTT. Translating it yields CASSRTSGQLFF.

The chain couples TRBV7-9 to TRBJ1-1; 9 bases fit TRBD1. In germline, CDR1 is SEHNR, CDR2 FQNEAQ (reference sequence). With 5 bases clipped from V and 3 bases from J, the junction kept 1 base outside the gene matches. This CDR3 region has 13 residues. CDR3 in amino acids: CASSRDRDTEAFF. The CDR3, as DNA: TGTGCCAGCAGCCGGGACAGGGACACTGAAGCTTTCTTT.

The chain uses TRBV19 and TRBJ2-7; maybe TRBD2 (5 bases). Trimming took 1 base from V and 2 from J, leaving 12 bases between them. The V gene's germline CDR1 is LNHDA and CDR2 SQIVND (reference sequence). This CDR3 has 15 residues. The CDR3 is CASSIGPATTYEQYF. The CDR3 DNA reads TGTGCCAGTAGTATAGGGCCAGCGACTACCTACGAGCAGTACTTC.

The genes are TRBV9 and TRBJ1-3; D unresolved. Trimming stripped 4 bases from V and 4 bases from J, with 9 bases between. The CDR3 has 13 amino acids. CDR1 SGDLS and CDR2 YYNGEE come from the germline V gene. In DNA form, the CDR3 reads TGTGCCAGCAGCCCCCAGGTCGGAAACACCATATATTTT. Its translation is CASSPQVGNTIYF.

CDR3 amino acids: CASTLGGLAGDTQYF. The CDR3 coding sequence is TGTGCCAGCACCCTGGGGGGACTAGCAGGCGATACGCAGTATTTT. The chain links TRBV5-4 to TRBJ2-3, with TRBD2 matching 9 bases. The V and J ends lost 6 bases and 6 bases, in that order; junction bases with no gene match: 11. CDR1 is SGHNT, CDR2 YYREEE, per germline (reference sequence). This CDR3 is 15 amino acids long.

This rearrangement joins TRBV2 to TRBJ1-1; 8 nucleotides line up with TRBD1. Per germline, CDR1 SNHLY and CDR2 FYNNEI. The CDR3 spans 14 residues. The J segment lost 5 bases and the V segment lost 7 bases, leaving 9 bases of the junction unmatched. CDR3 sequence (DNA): TGTGCCAGCAAAGGACAGGGTATCCGGACTGAAGCTTTCTTT. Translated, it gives CASKGQGIRTEAFF.

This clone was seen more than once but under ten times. CDR3 DNA sequence: TGTGCCAGCAGTCCCAGCGTGCCGGCAAGTGTTGAAAAACTGTTTTTT. Translating gives CASSPSVPASVEKLFF. The chain joins TRBV28 to TRBJ1-4, with D hard to call. Germline values: CDR1 MDHEN, CDR2 SYDVKM. The CDR3 length is 16 residues. V lost 5 bases and J 7 bases, leaving 20 bases between the germline ends.

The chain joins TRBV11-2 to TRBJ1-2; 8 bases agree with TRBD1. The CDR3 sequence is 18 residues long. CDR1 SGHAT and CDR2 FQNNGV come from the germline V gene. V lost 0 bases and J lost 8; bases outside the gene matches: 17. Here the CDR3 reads CASSLEFGTVRQGNGYTF. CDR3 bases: TGTGCCAGCAGCTTAGAATTTGGGACGGTACGACAGGGGAACGGCTACACCTTC.

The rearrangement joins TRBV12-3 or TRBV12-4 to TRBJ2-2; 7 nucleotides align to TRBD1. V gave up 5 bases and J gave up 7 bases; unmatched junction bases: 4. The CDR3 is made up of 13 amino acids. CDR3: CASSRQGVGELFF. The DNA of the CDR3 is TGTGCCAGCAGTCGACAGGGAGTCGGGGAGCTGTTTTTT.

The chain's CDR3 is CASSIGRQADNSPLHF. The CDR3 nucleotides read TGTGCCAGTAGTATAGGTCGCCAGGCCGATAATTCACCCCTCCACTTT. The chain carries TRBV19 and TRBJ1-6; D not certain. The length of the CDR3 is 16 residues. The ends were cut back, 1 base at V and 5 bases at J, with 12 bases in the middle. Germline CDR1 and CDR2: LNHDA and SQIVND (reference sequence).

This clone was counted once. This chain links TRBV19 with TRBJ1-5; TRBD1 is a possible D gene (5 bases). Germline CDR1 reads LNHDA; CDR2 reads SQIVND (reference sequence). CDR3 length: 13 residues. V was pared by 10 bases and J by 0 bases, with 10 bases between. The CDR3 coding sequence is TGTGCCACGGGGGGGAGTAGCAATCAGCCCCAGCATTTT. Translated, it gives CATGGSSNQPQHF.

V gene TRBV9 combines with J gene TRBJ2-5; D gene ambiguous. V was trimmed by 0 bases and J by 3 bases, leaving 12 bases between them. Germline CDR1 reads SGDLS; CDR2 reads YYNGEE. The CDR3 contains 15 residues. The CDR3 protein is CASSVGLLAEETQYF. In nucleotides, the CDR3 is TGTGCCAGCAGCGTAGGACTGTTGGCAGAAGAGACCCAGTACTTC.

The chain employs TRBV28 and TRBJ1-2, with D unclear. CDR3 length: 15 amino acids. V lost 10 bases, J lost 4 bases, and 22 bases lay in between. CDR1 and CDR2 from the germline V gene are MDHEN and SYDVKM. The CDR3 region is CATNRPAVPPYGYTF. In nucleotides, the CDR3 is TGTGCCACCAACAGACCCGCAGTCCCACCCTATGGCTACACCTTC.

The DNA for the CDR3 is TGTGCCAGCAGTGTCGAGCGGACAGGGGATAGGTCCTACGAGCAGTACTTC. Its translation: CASSVERTGDRSYEQYF. This rearrangement joins TRBV2 to TRBJ2-7; 9 positions agree with TRBD1. Germline V lookup: CDR1 SNHLY, CDR2 FYNNEI. V shed 4 bases and J 1 base; nucleotides not matched to a gene: 11. This CDR3 has 17 amino acids.